The clone carrying this T cell receptor beta chain was seen only a few times. What it binds is not known. Between the trimmed V and J ends, which lost 7 bases and 1 base, there was a span of 12 bases. Germline CDR1 SGHRS, CDR2 YFSETQ. There are 14 residues in the CDR3. This entry comes from a study of beta chain features in type 1 diabetes. Study findings and constraints: Moderately but significantly shorter TCRB CDR3s were found in Type 1 diabetes patients in all four CD4+ subsets.

The study reverse transcribed the entire isolated RNA, so it sequenced expressed TCRB transcripts. The assay was immunoSEQ multiplex PCR, and TCRdb's table has in-frame clones only and misses some. The sample includes around 650,000 clones, roughly an eighth of them seen just once. CD45RO/CCR7/CD25/CD127/CD95/CD27 separated CD4+ naive, central memory, regulatory and stem cell-like memory cells by sorting. V usage is TRBV5-1 and J usage is TRBJ2-1, with TRBD2 as a possible D gene (6 bases). The sequenced sample consisted of naive CD4+ T cells from blood. The receptor comes from a man between 25 and 39 years old with type 1 diabetes. The CDR3 coding sequence is TGCGCCAGCGGACCCGGGAGTTCCTACAATGAGCAGTTCTTC. It encodes CASGPGSSYNEQFF.